This TCR beta chain was observed in a study of T cells after yellow fever vaccination. TCRdb recomputed calls from the 5' RACE reads with MiXCR, one row per CDR3 protein. The sample lists about 350,000 distinct CDR3 sequences; about 4% were seen once. This clonotype was seen a handful of times. Its antigen remains unknown. The study, taken as a whole, reports: Most primary-vaccination clones reappeared after the booster (approximately 97% CD4, about 88% CD8).

The CDR3 length is 15 residues. Germline V lookup: CDR1 SGHTA, CDR2 FQGNSA. The V gene lost 1 base and the J gene lost 0 bases, with 9 bases spanning the gap. Sequencing was performed on PBMCs, taken 5 days after the yellow fever booster vaccination. This TCR was sampled from a man aged 18 to 30 who received the YFV17D yellow fever vaccine. The J gene is TRBJ1-1, the V gene TRBV7-2; no reliable D call. The CDR3 nucleotides read TGTGCCAGCAGCTTAGTTACGAATCTGAACACTGAAGCTTTCTTT. Amino acid sequence: CASSLVTNLNTEAFF.